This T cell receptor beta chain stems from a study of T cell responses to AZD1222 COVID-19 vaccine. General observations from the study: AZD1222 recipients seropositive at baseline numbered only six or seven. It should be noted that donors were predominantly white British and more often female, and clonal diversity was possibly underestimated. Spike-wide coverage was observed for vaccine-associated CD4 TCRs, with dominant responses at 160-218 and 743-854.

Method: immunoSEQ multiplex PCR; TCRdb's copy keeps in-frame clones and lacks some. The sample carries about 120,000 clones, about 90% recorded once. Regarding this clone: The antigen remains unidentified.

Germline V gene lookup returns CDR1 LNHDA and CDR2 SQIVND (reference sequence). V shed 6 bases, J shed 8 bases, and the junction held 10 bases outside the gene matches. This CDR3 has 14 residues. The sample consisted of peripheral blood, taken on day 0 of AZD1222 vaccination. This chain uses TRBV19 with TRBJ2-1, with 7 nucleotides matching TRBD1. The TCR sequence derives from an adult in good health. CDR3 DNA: TGTGCCAGTAGCCTACTACAGGGGTTCCATGAGCAGTTCTTC. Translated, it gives CASSLLQGFHEQFF.